One TCR beta chain is described in this entry. Authors' data handling: Estimation of nucleated cell counts was performed using reference gene primer amplification. The table came from immunoSEQ multiplex PCR; TCRdb's copy has only in-frame clones and leaves some out. D and trimming come from the DNA, and the V and J calls and clone size come from that table. The repertoire holds hundreds of thousands of clones, approximately 91% seen once, with roughly 8% in the top ten. This study enrolled people aged about 18 to 100 from around 25 US geographic areas. Participant reports of clinical history set cohort assignment. The data are from a study of blood T cell repertoires in COVID-19. Study-wide context: PBMCs, B-cell-depleted T cells, or T cells were the source of the cDNA or gDNA that made up the material.

This CDR3 region has 19 residues. J gave up 0 bases and V 5 bases, and 10 bases lay outside the gene matches. Sample: PBMCs or T cells enriched from blood (not recorded which). The chain recombines TRBV23-1 with TRBJ2-1; 13 bases map to TRBD2. TRBV23-1 carries the ORF label, with uncertain function. This receptor was obtained from a woman in her sixties who had recovered from COVID-19. The DNA of the CDR3 is TGCGCCAGCAGTGCTGGACTAGCGGGGGCTACGAGCTCCTACAATGAGCAGTTCTTC. Amino acids: CASSAGLAGATSSYNEQFF.